The next 2 T cell receptor beta chains were all read from a single sample in a study of blood T cell repertoires in COVID-19. Generated by immunoSEQ multiplex PCR, the TCRdb table keeps only in-frame clones and is missing some. The sample yields just over 250,000 clones, around 84% seen once. Sample: PBMCs or T cells enriched from blood (not recorded which). These receptors were collected from a man in his thirties or forties with acute COVID-19.

The chain carries TRBV18 and TRBJ1-1; TRBD1 aligns across 11 bases. Trimming cost V 6 bases and J 0 bases; bases outside gene matches: 9. The CDR3 is made up of 17 amino acids. CDR1 is KGHSH, CDR2 LQKENI, per germline. The CDR3: CASSSRTGGLMNTEAFF. The CDR3 nucleotides are TGTGCCAGCTCCAGCAGGACAGGGGGCTTGATGAACACTGAAGCTTTCTTT.

The genes are TRBV19 and TRBJ2-1; D possibly corresponds to TRBD2 (5 bases). Trimming took off 7 bases at V and 5 bases at J, with 12 bases between the two ends. CDR1 is LNHDA and CDR2 is SQIVND in the germline V gene (reference sequence). The CDR3 consists of 13 residues. As DNA, the CDR3 is TGTGCCAGTACCATGGGGAGCCACAATGAGCAGTTCTTC. Amino acids: CASTMGSHNEQFF.